The 23 T cell receptor beta chains below were found in one sample sequenced in a study of T cells after yellow fever vaccination. TCRdb redid the calling of the 5' RACE reads with MiXCR, one entry per CDR3 protein. Altogether 200,000 to 300,000 distinct CDR3 sequences are present, around 7% being singletons, with the ten largest covering roughly 0.86%. The specimen was CD4+ T cells sorted from PBMCs, collected 15 days after the yellow fever booster vaccination. The receptors originated from a young man who received the YFV17D yellow fever vaccine.

CDR3 in DNA: TGTGCCAGCAGTGAGTGGGATGAGCAGTTCTTC. Its translation: CASSEWDEQFF. This rearrangement joins TRBV2 to TRBJ2-1; D is undetermined. The CDR3 length is 11 residues. The germline V gene encodes CDR1 SNHLY and CDR2 FYNNEI. V was clipped by 3 bases and J by 8 bases, with 5 bases between them.

This clonotype was seen more than once but under ten times. The chain is built from TRBV14 and TRBJ1-5; no reliable D call. The length of the CDR3 is 14 residues. Germline V lookup: CDR1 SGHDN, CDR2 FVKESK. Trimming took 0 bases from V and 6 from J, leaving 9 bases between them. CDR3 nucleotides: TGTGCCAGCAGCCAAGAGGGCGGGATTCAGCCCCAGCATTTT. Translated, it gives CASSQEGGIQPQHF. Using reference TRBV14 and TRBJ1-5 for the parts outside the CDR3, the full variable domain is EAGVTQFPSHSVIEKGQTVTLRCDPISGHDNLYWYRRVMGKEIKFLLHFVKESKQDESGMPNNRFLAERTGGTYSTLKVQPAELEDSGVYFCASSQEGGIQPQHFGDGTRLSIL.

V and J are TRBV11-2 and TRBJ2-2; 7 positions match TRBD2. Trimming at V came to 6 bases and at J to 4 bases, leaving 26 bases not matched to a gene. The germline V gene has CDR1 SGHAT and CDR2 FQNNGV. The CDR3 length is 21 residues. The CDR3 nucleotides read TGTGCCAGCAGTTATAGGGCCGCACCCCTTTCGCGGGAGTCAAGCACCGGGGAGCTGTTTTTT. This encodes CASSYRAAPLSRESSTGELFF.

This clonotype appeared many times. This chain connects TRBV5-1 to TRBJ2-1, with no clear D. The CDR3 sequence is 14 residues long. Germline assignment: CDR1 SGHRS and CDR2 YFSETQ. V was clipped by 0 bases and J by 7 bases, with 11 bases between them. CDR3 sequence: CASSLGGIVNEQFF. CDR3 sequence (DNA): TGCGCCAGCAGCTTGGGTGGGATAGTTAATGAGCAGTTCTTC.

This clonotype has only a few counts. The genes are TRBV29-1 and TRBJ1-1, with 7 bases lining up with TRBD1. The trim removed 7 bases at V and 4 bases at J, leaving 12 bases unmatched. Germline lookup yields CDR1 SQVTM and CDR2 ANQGSEA. The CDR3 is 14 amino acids. In DNA form, the CDR3 reads TGCAGCGCTGGGGACAGTGGGTTTGGCACTGAAGCTTTCTTT. It specifies CSAGDSGFGTEAFF.

The gene calls are TRBV18 and TRBJ1-4, with D unresolved. Trimming stripped 3 bases from V and 7 bases from J, with 12 bases between. This CDR3 is 14 amino acids long. CDR1 is KGHSH, CDR2 LQKENI, per germline. The CDR3 nucleotides read TGTGCCAGCTCACCGGCAGCAAGGAGTGAAAAACTGTTTTTT. Amino acids: CASSPAARSEKLFF.

This clonotype was seen a handful of times. This chain joins TRBV7-9 and TRBJ2-1; TRBD2 matches 14 bases. Germline V gene lookup returns CDR1 SEHNR and CDR2 FQNEAQ (reference sequence). The CDR3 extends over 15 amino acids. Trimming took 2 bases from V and 8 from J; bases not matched to a gene: 2. CDR3 region: CASSLRLAGGHEQFF. The CDR3 DNA reads as TGTGCCAGCAGCTTAAGACTAGCGGGAGGGCATGAGCAGTTCTTC.

V gene TRBV28 combines with J gene TRBJ2-3; possibly TRBD1 for D (6 bases). V was pared by 6 bases and J by 0 bases, with 16 bases between. This CDR3 has 16 residues. The germline gives CDR1 MDHEN, CDR2 SYDVKM. CDR3 amino acids: CASSLTGFTSTDTQYF. The CDR3 DNA is TGTGCCAGCAGCTTGACAGGATTCACTAGCACAGATACGCAGTATTTT.

This clonotype has just a few counts. CDR3 DNA: TGCAGTGCTAGAGACGTGGCGGGAGGGCGAAATGAGCAGTTCTTC. This sequence encodes CSARDVAGGRNEQFF. V usage is TRBV20-1 and J usage is TRBJ2-1, with 9 bases fitting TRBD2. Trimming removed 0 bases from V and 7 bases from J; junction bases left unmatched: 7. The CDR3 loop spans 15 amino acids. The germline CDR1 and CDR2 sequences are DFQATT and SNEGSKA (reference sequence).

J is TRBJ1-6 and V is TRBV30; D unresolved. The ends were cut back, 4 bases at V and 3 bases at J, with 10 bases in the middle. This CDR3 is built from 14 residues. Looked up from germline, CDR1 is GTSNPN and CDR2 is SVGIG (reference sequence). The CDR3 DNA sequence: TGTGCCTGGACGGAGACCCACTATAATTCACCCCTCCACTTT. This codes for CAWTETHYNSPLHF.

The DNA of the CDR3 is TGTGCCAGCAGCGCCAGGACAGGCACAGATACGCAGTATTTT. Its translation is CASSARTGTDTQYF. V gene TRBV9 combines with J gene TRBJ2-3, with D possibly being TRBD1 (6 bases). The CDR3 has 14 residues. From germline, CDR1 is SGDLS and CDR2 YYNGEE. V lost 3 bases and J lost 1, with 9 bases in between.

This clonotype has just a few counts. The chain is built from TRBV20-1 and TRBJ2-1, with 12 bases identical to TRBD2. Trimming removed 2 bases from V and 2 bases from J; junction bases left unmatched: 4. This CDR3 is 16 amino acids long. From germline, CDR1 is DFQATT and CDR2 SNEGSKA (reference sequence). CDR3 region: CSARYRLAGAYNEQFF. In DNA, the CDR3 is TGCAGTGCTAGATATAGACTAGCGGGAGCCTACAATGAGCAGTTCTTC.

There are many counts of this clonotype. J is TRBJ1-2 and V is TRBV4-3, with D tentatively TRBD1 (6 bases). This CDR3 has 16 residues. Trimming stripped 4 bases from V and 2 bases from J, with 17 bases between. The V gene's germline CDR1 is LGHNA and CDR2 YSLEER. The CDR3: CASSPDRGPRNYGYTF. The CDR3 DNA sequence: TGCGCCAGCAGCCCCGACCGGGGGCCGCGGAACTATGGCTACACCTTC.

V gene TRBV7-3 combines with J gene TRBJ2-1, with D perhaps assigned TRBD1 or TRBD2 (6 bases each). Looked up from germline, CDR1 is SGHTA and CDR2 is FQGTGA. The CDR3 length is 16 residues. V was clipped by 1 base and J by 2 bases, with 12 bases between them. CDR3 nucleotide sequence: TGTGCCAGCAGCTTAATGGCGGGGACAACCTACAATGAGCAGTTCTTC. Its translation: CASSLMAGTTYNEQFF.

As concerns this clonotype: A much larger clone lies a single base off, so this may be a read error. The gene calls are TRBV19 and TRBJ2-3; D is uncertain. CDR1 is LNHDA and CDR2 is SQIVND in the germline V gene (reference sequence). The V and J ends lost 6 bases and 11 bases respectively, with 15 bases between them. This CDR3 spans 12 amino acids. The CDR3 region has the DNA TGTGCCAGTAGCCAAGCGAAGATGGAGCAGTATTTT. Protein sequence: CASSQAKMEQYF.

The chain couples TRBV7-2 to TRBJ2-7; a possible D gene is TRBD2 (6 bases). Germline CDR1 reads SGHTA; CDR2 reads FQGNSA. The germline V and J ends were trimmed by 4 bases and 3 bases, with 16 bases remaining between them. The length of the CDR3 is 15 residues. The CDR3 reads CASSSWTGSYYEQYF. The DNA of the CDR3 is TGTGCCAGCAGCTCTTGGACCGGGAGTTACTACGAGCAGTACTTC. Full variable domain (outside the CDR3, taken from reference TRBV7-2 and TRBJ2-7): GAGVSQSPSNKVTEKGKDVELRCDPISGHTALYWYRQSLGQGLEFLIYFQGNSAPDKSGLPSDRFSAERTGGSVSTLTIQRTQQEDSAVYLCASSSWTGSYYEQYFGPGTRLTVT.

V gene TRBV20-1 combines with J gene TRBJ1-5; 8 bases line up with TRBD1. The trim removed 7 bases at V and 5 bases at J, leaving 4 bases unmatched. CDR1 DFQATT and CDR2 SNEGSKA come from the germline V gene (reference sequence). This CDR3 contains 12 residues. CDR3 sequence: CSVTGGDQPQHF. The CDR3, as DNA: TGCAGTGTTACAGGGGGGGATCAGCCCCAGCATTTT.

This clonotype was recorded a few times. The CDR3 DNA follows: TGTGCCTGGAGTGTTCTGGACCCTTCCTACAATGAGCAGTTCTTC. Amino acids: CAWSVLDPSYNEQFF. The V gene is TRBV30, the J gene TRBJ2-1; D remains ambiguous. The CDR3 runs to 15 residues. CDR1 and CDR2 from the germline V gene are GTSNPN and SVGIG (reference sequence). The germline V and J ends were trimmed by 0 bases and 1 base, with 10 bases remaining between them.

The rearrangement uses TRBV5-1 and TRBJ2-1, with D perhaps matching TRBD1 or TRBD2 (6 bases each). Germline V CDR1 and CDR2: SGHRS, YFSETQ. Trimming removed 0 bases from V and 0 bases from J, with 10 bases in between. The CDR3 is 16 amino acids. The CDR3 DNA sequence: TGCGCCAGCAGCTTGGCGGGGGACACCTCCTACAATGAGCAGTTCTTC. Translation: CASSLAGDTSYNEQFF.

The chain joins TRBV29-1 to TRBJ2-5, with D perhaps being TRBD1 or TRBD2 (6 bases each). In germline, CDR1 is SQVTM, CDR2 ANQGSEA. V was cut by 1 base and J by 9 bases, with 9 bases left in between. CDR3 size: 11 residues. CDR3 sequence reads: CSVEVEGAQYF. In DNA, the CDR3 is TGCAGCGTTGAAGTGGAGGGGGCCCAGTACTTC.

This clonotype was detected many times. This sequence joins TRBV24-1 and TRBJ2-7; 8 bases agree with TRBD1. Looked up from germline, CDR1 is KGHDR and CDR2 is SFDVKD. The CDR3 is 15 residues long. The V and J ends lost 3 bases and 4 bases, in that order; junction bases with no gene match: 7. In DNA form, the CDR3 reads TGTGCCACCAGTGATCCCGGGACAGGAGTATACGAGCAGTACTTC. It translates to CATSDPGTGVYEQYF.

This clonotype was seen many times. J is TRBJ2-1 and V is TRBV5-1, with 10 bases matching TRBD2. The V gene's germline CDR1 is SGHRS and CDR2 YFSETQ. After removal of 2 bases from V and 4 bases from J, the junction contained 3 bases not matched to a gene. CDR3 length: 15 amino acids. In nucleotides, the CDR3 is TGCGCCAGCAGCTTACTAGCGGGGTCATACAATGAGCAGTTCTTC. Its translation: CASSLLAGSYNEQFF.

The table lists this clonotype with many counts. The rearrangement links TRBV7-8 to TRBJ2-5; no reliable D call. CDR3 length equals 16 residues. Per germline, CDR1 SGHVS and CDR2 FQNEAQ. V lost 3 bases and J 1 base, leaving 15 bases between the germline ends. The CDR3 protein is CASSFKGWGGQETQYF. The CDR3 DNA reads as TGTGCCAGCAGCTTTAAGGGTTGGGGTGGCCAAGAGACCCAGTACTTC.